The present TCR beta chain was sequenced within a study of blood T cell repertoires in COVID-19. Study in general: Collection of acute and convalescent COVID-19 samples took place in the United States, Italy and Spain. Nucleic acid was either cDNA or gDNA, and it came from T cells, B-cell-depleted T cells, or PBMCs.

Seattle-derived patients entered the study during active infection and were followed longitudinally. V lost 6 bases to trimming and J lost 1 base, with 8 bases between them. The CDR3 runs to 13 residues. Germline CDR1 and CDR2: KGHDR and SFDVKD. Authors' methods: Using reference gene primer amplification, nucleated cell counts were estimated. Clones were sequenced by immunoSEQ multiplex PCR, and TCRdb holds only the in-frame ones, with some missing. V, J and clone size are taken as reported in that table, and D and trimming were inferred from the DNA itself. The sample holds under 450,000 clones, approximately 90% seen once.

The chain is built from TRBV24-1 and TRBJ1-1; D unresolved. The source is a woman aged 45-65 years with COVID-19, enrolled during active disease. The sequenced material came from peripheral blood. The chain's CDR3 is CATSRRENTEAFF. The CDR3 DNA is TGTGCCACCAGTAGGAGAGAGAACACTGAAGCTTTCTTT.